Each of the 5 T cell receptor beta chains below was sequenced from the same sample in a study of T cells of healthy individuals. TCRdb used MiXCR to reprocess the 5' RACE reads, holding one entry per CDR3 protein. Of 95,000 to 100,000 distinct CDR3 sequences in the sample, 17% were seen once. The origin of the receptors is a human donor in good health.

The rearrangement links TRBV27 to TRBJ2-1, with D maybe TRBD1 (6 bases). Germline CDR1 reads MNHEY; CDR2 reads SMNVEV (reference sequence). V shed 0 bases and J shed 6 bases, with 12 bases lying between them. This CDR3 spans 15 amino acids. CDR3 nucleotides: TGTGCCAGCAGTTTATCTTGGGGGCCGGGCAATGAGCAGTTCTTC. Translating gives CASSLSWGPGNEQFF.

This clonotype was picked up many times. The chain couples TRBV12-3 or TRBV12-4 to TRBJ2-5; D is undetermined. This CDR3 is 13 amino acids long. Trimming removed 3 bases at V and 4 bases at J, with 9 bases between. The CDR3 DNA reads as TGTGCCAGCAGTTTCCGACTGGTAGAGACCCAGTACTTC. Translation gives CASSFRLVETQYF.

This clonotype was detected only a few times. This sequence joins TRBV7-2 and TRBJ1-3; D remains unclear. The CDR3 is made up of 13 amino acids. Germline loops: CDR1 SGHTA, CDR2 FQGNSA. Trimming left V 1 base short and J 8 bases short, with 9 bases between. CDR3 amino acids: CASSLVGWDTIYF. The CDR3, as DNA: TGTGCCAGCAGCTTAGTCGGCTGGGACACCATATATTTT.

V is TRBV6-4 and J is TRBJ1-5; D gene ambiguous. V was clipped by 7 bases and J by 7 bases, with 8 bases between them. This CDR3 spans 11 amino acids. CDR1 is MRHNA and CDR2 is SNTAGT in the germline V gene. The CDR3 coding sequence is TGTGCCAGCACACGAGGGCAGCCCCAGCATTTT. This gives the protein CASTRGQPQHF.

At least ten counts were recorded for this clonotype. The chain combines TRBV12-3 or TRBV12-4 with TRBJ1-1; 7 bases fit TRBD1. This CDR3 is built from 15 residues. V shed 6 bases and J 0 bases; nucleotides not matched to a gene: 7. The CDR3 DNA reads TGTGCCAGCAGCTGGACAGGTCATATGAACACTGAAGCTTTCTTT. Residues: CASSWTGHMNTEAFF.